This T cell receptor (beta chain) was documented in a study of response to subunit inactivated influenza vaccine. General study points: The authors proposed limited new T cell recruitment per seasonal influenza vaccination.

Notes on this clonotype: Antigen: not known.

Each CDR3 protein is one row after TCRdb ran MiXCR on the RT-PCR reads. The sample holds about 530,000 distinct CDR3 sequences; 10% to 15% are singletons and the top ten take about 9.4%. The CDR3 loop spans 15 amino acids. V was clipped by 2 bases and J by 4 bases, with 13 bases between them. The TCR sequence derives from a man aged 50 to 60 who received an inactivated influenza vaccine. This sample comprised PBMCs from blood, obtained on the day of vaccination. The chain has TRBV12-3 or TRBV12-4 and TRBJ2-3, with D perhaps TRBD2 (5 bases). CDR3 DNA: TGTGCCAGCAGTTTACTGCCTAGCCAGCCAGATACGCAGTATTTT. Protein: CASSLLPSQPDTQYF.